Presented here are 27 T cell receptor beta chains from one specimen sequenced in a study of Ad26.COV2.S vaccination and SARS-CoV-2 variants. Using immunoSEQ multiplex PCR, the repertoire was profiled, and TCRdb retains in-frame clones only, with some absent. Of hundreds of thousands of clones detected, 92% appear once; the ten largest clones hold 3.5% to 4.5%. The sequenced sample was peripheral blood, obtained after recovery from COVID-19. The receptor source for this set is a human donor who had recovered from COVID-19.

With respect to this clone: The identical CDR3 is also encoded by other nucleotide sequences in the sample. The chain uses TRBV18 and TRBJ2-5; 7 bases align to TRBD2. This CDR3 has 13 residues. From germline, CDR1 is KGHSH and CDR2 LQKENI. Trimming cost V 3 bases and J 2 bases; bases outside gene matches: 0. The CDR3 DNA sequence: TGTGCCAGCTCACCGGGGGGGCAAGAGACCCAGTACTTC. Translated, it gives CASSPGGQETQYF.

This chain joins TRBV13 and TRBJ2-3; weak D call: TRBD1 (5 bases). The CDR3 spans 13 residues. V was trimmed by 3 bases and J by 5 bases, leaving 9 bases between them. CDR1 is PRHDT, CDR2 FYEKMQ, per germline (reference sequence). The CDR3 loop reads CASSFQGRDTQYF. The CDR3 DNA reads TGTGCCAGCAGCTTCCAGGGAAGAGATACGCAGTATTTT. Variable domain in full (rest from reference TRBV13 and TRBJ2-3): AAGVIQSPRHLIKEKRETATLKCYPIPRHDTVYWYQQGPGQDPQFLISFYEKMQSDKGSIPDRFSAQQFSDYHSELNMSSLELGDSALYFCASSFQGRDTQYFGPGTRLTVL.

The chain couples TRBV18 to TRBJ1-1; D is uncertain. The CDR3 runs 13 residues. The germline CDR1 and CDR2 sequences are KGHSH and LQKENI. V shed 4 bases and J shed 1 base, with 7 bases lying between them. The chain's CDR3 is CASSRDRNTEAFF. The DNA for the CDR3 is TGTGCCAGCTCACGAGATAGGAACACTGAAGCTTTCTTT. Supplemented by reference TRBV18 and TRBJ1-1, the full variable domain reads NAGVMQNPRHLVRRRGQEARLRCSPMKGHSHVYWYRQLPEEGLKFMVYLQKENIIDESGMPKERFSAEFPKEGPSILRIQQVVRGDSAAYFCASSRDRNTEAFFGQGTRLTVV.

The table lists this clone with a count of one. This chain joins TRBV12-3 or TRBV12-4 and TRBJ2-3; D ambiguous. This CDR3 is built from 12 residues. V was shortened by 6 bases and J by 3 bases, with 7 bases between the two germline ends. CDR3 sequence: CASRGLTDTQYF. In nucleotides, the CDR3 is TGTGCCAGCAGGGGCCTGACAGATACGCAGTATTTT.

V is TRBV6-5 and J is TRBJ1-2, with 9 bases fitting TRBD1. The CDR3 is made up of 15 amino acids. Trimming cost V 5 bases and J 2 bases; bases outside gene matches: 6. Germline V gene data show CDR1 as MNHEY and CDR2 as SVGAGI. The CDR3 region has the DNA TGTGCCAGCAGTCGCCCCGGGACAGGGAACTATGGCTACACCTTC. It codes for CASSRPGTGNYGYTF.

This clone appeared once. This chain uses TRBV3-1 (or the pseudogene TRBV3-2) with TRBJ1-4; TRBD1 matches at 9 bases. Germline-derived CDR1 and CDR2 are LGHDT and YNNKEL (reference sequence). With V trimmed by 1 base and J by 8 bases, 5 bases remained unmatched. CDR3 length equals 15 residues. Here the CDR3 DNA reads TGTGCCAGCAGCCAAGGAACAGGGGGCAGCGAAAAACTGTTTTTT. This encodes CASSQGTGGSEKLFF.

J is TRBJ1-1 and V is TRBV2; 7 bases align to TRBD1. Germline lookup yields CDR1 SNHLY and CDR2 FYNNEI. The ends lost 3 bases at V and 4 bases at J; junction bases unmatched: 2. There are 13 residues in the CDR3. CDR3 in amino acids: CASSETGFTEAFF. The CDR3 nucleotides are TGTGCCAGCAGTGAGACAGGGTTCACTGAAGCTTTCTTT.

A single count supports this clone. J is TRBJ1-2 and V is TRBV19, with TRBD1 matching over 7 bases. The germline CDR1 and CDR2 sequences are LNHDA and SQIVND (reference sequence). V shed 4 bases and J 4 bases; nucleotides not matched to a gene: 9. The CDR3 spans 15 residues. The CDR3 reads CASSREQGTSYGYTF. The CDR3 nucleotides are TGTGCCAGTAGTAGAGAACAGGGGACCAGCTATGGCTACACCTTC. Full variable domain (remainder filled in from reference TRBV19 and TRBJ1-2): DGGITQSPKYLFRKEGQNVTLSCEQNLNHDAMYWYRQDPGQGLRLIYYSQIVNDFQKGDIAEGYSVSREKKESFPLTVTSAQKNPTAFYLCASSREQGTSYGYTFGSGTRLTVV.

This chain joins TRBV6-6 and TRBJ1-1; a possible D gene is TRBD1 (5 bases). Germline V CDR1 and CDR2: MNHNY, SVGAGI (reference sequence). The CDR3 covers 11 residues. The ends were cut back, 8 bases at V and 6 bases at J, with 10 bases in the middle. CDR3 nucleotides: TGTGCCAGCGCCGGGGGGGCTGAAGCTTTCTTT. Its protein is CASAGGAEAFF.

V and J are TRBV2 and TRBJ2-1, with 9 bases matching TRBD1. Germline CDR1 is SNHLY and CDR2 is FYNNEI. This CDR3 is built from 14 residues. With 7 bases clipped from V and 7 bases from J, the junction kept 8 bases outside the gene matches. CDR3 sequence reads: CASKTGQGRNEQFF. In nucleotides, the CDR3 is TGTGCCAGCAAGACGGGACAGGGAAGGAATGAGCAGTTCTTC.

V and J are TRBV3-1 (or the pseudogene TRBV3-2) and TRBJ2-7; D is possibly TRBD1 (6 bases). Germline V gene data show CDR1 as LGHDT and CDR2 as YNNKEL (reference sequence). V dropped 6 bases and J dropped 2 bases, with 14 bases sitting between them. The length of the CDR3 is 14 residues. The CDR3 here is CASSSGVTPYEQYF. The CDR3 coding sequence is TGTGCCAGCAGTTCAGGGGTGACTCCCTACGAGCAGTACTTC.

The chain has TRBV27 and TRBJ2-1; D may be TRBD1 (6 bases). With 6 bases removed from V and 0 bases from J, the gap between germline ends came to 6 bases. The germline V gene has CDR1 MNHEY and CDR2 SMNVEV (reference sequence). The CDR3 spans 13 residues. CDR3 DNA: TGTGCCAGCAGGGGGGCCTCCTACAATGAGCAGTTCTTC. This gives the protein CASRGASYNEQFF.

This CDR3 reads CASSPRYSLVGELFF. In DNA, the CDR3 is TGCGCCAGCAGCCCACGTTATTCTTTAGTCGGGGAGCTGTTTTTT. The chain uses TRBV5-1 and TRBJ2-2; D unresolved. The length of the CDR3 is 15 residues. Germline V CDR1 and CDR2: SGHRS, YFSETQ. V was shortened by 4 bases and J by 7 bases, with 17 bases between the two germline ends. Drawing the rest from reference TRBV5-1 and TRBJ2-2, the complete variable domain is KAGVTQTPRYLIKTRGQQVTLSCSPISGHRSVSWYQQTPGQGLQFLFEYFSETQRNKGNFPGRFSGRQFSNSRSEMNVSTLELGDSALYLCASSPRYSLVGELFFGEGSRLTVL.

This chain connects TRBV7-8 to TRBJ2-7; no firm D call. Trimming cost V 2 bases and J 0 bases, with 14 bases left between them. The length of the CDR3 is 16 residues. Germline V lookup: CDR1 SGHVS, CDR2 FQNEAQ. CDR3 DNA: TGTGCCAGCAGCTTACTAAGACCGACCAGCTCCTACGAGCAGTACTTC. Translated: CASSLLRPTSSYEQYF.

The chain employs TRBV4-2 and TRBJ2-7; 7 bases match TRBD2. The germline CDR1 and CDR2 sequences are LGHNA and YNFKEQ. This CDR3 comprises 16 residues. V gave up 1 base and J gave up 2 bases; unmatched junction bases: 8. CDR3 in amino acids: CASSQGEGGPTYEQYF. The CDR3 region has the DNA TGTGCCAGCAGCCAAGGGGAGGGCGGGCCAACCTACGAGCAGTACTTC.

The rearrangement uses TRBV6-5 and TRBJ1-3; 8 bases agree with TRBD1. Germline V gene lookup returns CDR1 MNHEY and CDR2 SVGAGI. There are 16 residues in the CDR3. Trimming cost V 4 bases and J 1 base; bases outside gene matches: 6. The CDR3 sequence: CASSWTGLESGNTIYF. The CDR3 nucleotides are TGTGCCAGCAGTTGGACAGGGCTAGAGTCTGGAAACACCATATATTTT.

V is TRBV27 and J is TRBJ2-3, with 7 bases lining up with TRBD2. CDR1 and CDR2 from the germline V gene are MNHEY and SMNVEV (reference sequence). The CDR3 covers 13 residues. The CDR3 protein is CGSGNQAGDTQYF. In DNA form, the CDR3 reads TGTGGAAGCGGGAATCAAGCAGGAGATACGCAGTATTTT.

The V call is TRBV4-2, the J call TRBJ1-1; no firm D call. The V end was cut by 3 bases, the J end by 11 bases, with 13 bases between. The CDR3 is made up of 12 amino acids. Per germline, CDR1 LGHNA and CDR2 YNFKEQ. The CDR3 DNA follows: TGTGCCAGCAGCCAGGCCGACACGACGGCTTTCTTT. Translated: CASSQADTTAFF.

V is TRBV11-2 and J is TRBJ2-1; either TRBD1 or TRBD2 may supply D (6 bases each). Germline V gene data show CDR1 as SGHAT and CDR2 as FQNNGV. The CDR3 is made up of 18 amino acids. Trimming cost V 5 bases and J 6 bases, with 26 bases left between them. CDR3 amino acids: CASSPAGFGQIYSNEQFF. Here the CDR3 DNA reads TGTGCCAGCAGCCCGGCGGGGTTCGGACAGATTTACTCCAATGAGCAGTTCTTC.

The chain is built from TRBV5-1 and TRBJ2-3; D not certain. The germline V and J ends were trimmed by 0 bases and 5 bases, with 13 bases remaining between them. Germline values: CDR1 SGHRS, CDR2 YFSETQ. This CDR3 comprises 15 residues. CDR3 in amino acids: CASSLVRSRQDTQYF. CDR3 nucleotide sequence: TGCGCCAGCAGCTTGGTTCGGTCGCGTCAAGATACGCAGTATTTT.

The chain recombines TRBV28 with TRBJ1-6, with unresolved D. Germline V lookup: CDR1 MDHEN, CDR2 SYDVKM. The CDR3 loop spans 15 amino acids. Trimming stripped 4 bases from V and 3 bases from J, with 10 bases between. The CDR3 DNA follows: TGTGCCAGCAGTTCCCCCGATAACTATAATTCACCCCTCCACTTT. It yields the protein CASSSPDNYNSPLHF.

The J gene is TRBJ2-7, the V gene TRBV12-3 or TRBV12-4; no clear D gene. CDR3 length: 11 residues. The germline V and J ends were trimmed by 6 bases and 6 bases, with 9 bases remaining between them. CDR3 region: CASSAGFEQYF. DNA for the CDR3: TGTGCCAGCAGCGCTGGCTTCGAGCAGTACTTC.

J is TRBJ1-1 and V is TRBV6-2 or TRBV6-3; 7 bases align to TRBD1. CDR1 and CDR2 (germline): MNHEY, SVGEGT. V shed 3 bases, J shed 10 bases, and the junction held 5 bases outside the gene matches. The CDR3 has 12 amino acids. The CDR3 region is CASSYSWDRAFF. CDR3 nucleotide sequence: TGTGCCAGCAGTTATTCTTGGGACAGAGCTTTCTTT.

The CDR3 protein is CASSFQFDSLNQPQHF. The CDR3 DNA is TGTGCCAGCAGCTTCCAATTCGACAGCCTCAATCAGCCCCAGCATTTT. The V and J genes are TRBV27 and TRBJ1-5, with D perhaps matching TRBD1 (5 bases). The ends were cut back, 6 bases at V and 3 bases at J, with 18 bases in the middle. The germline CDR1 and CDR2 sequences are MNHEY and SMNVEV (reference sequence). The CDR3 is made up of 16 amino acids.

The chain employs TRBV6-1 and TRBJ1-2, with D perhaps matching TRBD1 (6 bases). The germline V gene encodes CDR1 MNHNS and CDR2 SASEGT. Trimming removed 1 base at V and 3 bases at J, with 12 bases between. The CDR3 is 15 amino acids. CDR3: CASSEGGGAYYGYTF. The CDR3 region has the DNA TGTGCCAGCAGTGAAGGGGGGGGCGCTTACTATGGCTACACCTTC.

The chain has TRBV6-5 and TRBJ2-3; 13 nucleotides match TRBD2. Germline V gene sequence: CDR1 MNHEY, CDR2 SVGAGI. The trim removed 2 bases at V and 6 bases at J, leaving 2 bases unmatched. The CDR3 is 15 amino acids. The CDR3 sequence is CASSYQLAGGDTQYF. In DNA, the CDR3 is TGTGCCAGCAGTTACCAACTAGCGGGGGGGGATACGCAGTATTTT.

CDR3: CASRTYSQETQYF. CDR3 sequence (DNA): TGTGCCAGCAGAACCTACTCCCAAGAGACCCAGTACTTC. The genes are TRBV27 and TRBJ2-5, with D hard to call. The CDR3 sequence is 13 residues long. V shed 6 bases and J shed 1 base, with 9 bases lying between them. Per the germline V gene, CDR1 is MNHEY and CDR2 is SMNVEV (reference sequence).